This entry lists 2 T cell receptor beta chains sequenced from one sample in a study of shared clonotypes between healthy human individuals. TCRdb's table, derived via immunoSEQ multiplex PCR, lists solely in-frame clones and lacks some. The sample records approximately 1.5 million clones, just under 99% being singletons. The sequenced material came from naive CD4+ T cells sorted from blood. Noted subset: CD45RA+ positively selected. The origin of the receptors is a man aged 30 to 39 in good health.

About this clone itself: Other DNA sequences in this sample translate to the same CDR3. The rearrangement joins TRBV9 to TRBJ2-2; D is tentatively TRBD1 or TRBD2 (5 bases each). CDR1 and CDR2 (germline): SGDLS, YYNGEE. V lost 5 bases to trimming and J lost 0 bases, with 14 bases between them. The CDR3 length is 16 residues. CDR3 in amino acids: CASSVLGDANTGELFF. The DNA of the CDR3 is TGTGCCAGCAGTGTACTGGGGGACGCGAACACCGGGGAGCTGTTTTTT.

The rearrangement joins TRBV5-4 to TRBJ1-2; TRBD1 aligns across 7 bases. Germline CDR1 is SGHNT and CDR2 is YYREEE (reference sequence). V was clipped by 0 bases and J by 3 bases; unmatched bases: 8. The CDR3 totals 16 residues. The CDR3 DNA sequence: TGTGCCAGCAGCTTGGACCCGGGACAGTACGACTATGGCTACACCTTC. Protein product: CASSLDPGQYDYGYTF.